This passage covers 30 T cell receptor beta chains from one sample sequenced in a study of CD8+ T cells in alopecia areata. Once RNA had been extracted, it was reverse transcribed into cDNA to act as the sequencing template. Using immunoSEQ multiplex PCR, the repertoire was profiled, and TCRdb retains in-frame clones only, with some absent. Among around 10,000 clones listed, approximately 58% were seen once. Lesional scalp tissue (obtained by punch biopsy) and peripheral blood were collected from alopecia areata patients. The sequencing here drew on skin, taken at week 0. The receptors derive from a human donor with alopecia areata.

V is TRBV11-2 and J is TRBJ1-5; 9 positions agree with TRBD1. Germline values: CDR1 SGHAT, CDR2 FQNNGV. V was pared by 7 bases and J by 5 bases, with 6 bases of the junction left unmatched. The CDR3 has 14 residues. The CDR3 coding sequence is TGTGCCAGCAACGACAGGGGGGAAGATCAGCCCCAGCATTTT. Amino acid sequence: CASNDRGEDQPQHF.

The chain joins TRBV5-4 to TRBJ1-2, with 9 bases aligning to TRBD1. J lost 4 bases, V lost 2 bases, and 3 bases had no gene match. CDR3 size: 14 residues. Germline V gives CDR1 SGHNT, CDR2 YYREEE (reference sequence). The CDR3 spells CASSLVDRGYGYTF. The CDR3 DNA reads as TGTGCCAGCAGCTTAGTGGACAGGGGCTATGGCTACACCTTC.

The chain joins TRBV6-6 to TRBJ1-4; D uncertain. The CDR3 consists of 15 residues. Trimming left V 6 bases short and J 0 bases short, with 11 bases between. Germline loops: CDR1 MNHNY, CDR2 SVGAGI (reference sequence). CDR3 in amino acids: CASSRSVATNEKLFF. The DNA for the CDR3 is TGTGCCAGCAGCCGATCGGTTGCAACTAATGAAAAACTGTTTTTT.

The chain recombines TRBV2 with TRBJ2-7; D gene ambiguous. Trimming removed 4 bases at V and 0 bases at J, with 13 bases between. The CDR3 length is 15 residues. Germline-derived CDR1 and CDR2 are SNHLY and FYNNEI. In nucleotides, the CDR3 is TGTGCCAGCAGTGTAACCAGCGCTCTCTCCTACGAGCAGTACTTC. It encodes CASSVTSALSYEQYF.

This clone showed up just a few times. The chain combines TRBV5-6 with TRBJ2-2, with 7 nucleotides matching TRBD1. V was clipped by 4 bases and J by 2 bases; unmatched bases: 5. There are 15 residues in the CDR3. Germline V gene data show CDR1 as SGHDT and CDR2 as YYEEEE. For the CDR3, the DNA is TGTGCCAGCAGCCAAGGGGACAGAAACACCGGGGAGCTGTTTTTT. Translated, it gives CASSQGDRNTGELFF.

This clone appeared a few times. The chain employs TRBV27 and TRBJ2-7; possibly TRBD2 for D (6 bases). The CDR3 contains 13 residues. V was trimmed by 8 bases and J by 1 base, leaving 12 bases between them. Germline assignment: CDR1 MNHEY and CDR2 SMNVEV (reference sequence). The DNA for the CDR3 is TGTGCCAGCCAGGGAGGACGGTCCTACGAGCAGTACTTC. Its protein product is CASQGGRSYEQYF.

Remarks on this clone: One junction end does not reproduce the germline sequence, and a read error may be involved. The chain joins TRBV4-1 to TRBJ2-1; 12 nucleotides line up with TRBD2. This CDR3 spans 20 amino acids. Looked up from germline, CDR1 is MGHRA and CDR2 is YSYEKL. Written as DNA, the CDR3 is TGCGCCAACAGCCGGGGACTAGCGGGCCCGGGGCCATTTTCCTACAATGAGCAGTTCTTC. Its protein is CANSRGLAGPGPFSYNEQFF.

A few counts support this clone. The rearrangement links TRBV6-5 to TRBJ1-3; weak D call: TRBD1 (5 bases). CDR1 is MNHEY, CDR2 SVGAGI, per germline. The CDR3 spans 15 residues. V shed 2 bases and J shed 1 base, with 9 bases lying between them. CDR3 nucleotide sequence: TGTGCCAGCAGTTACAACCAGGGATCTGGAAACACCATATATTTT. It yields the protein CASSYNQGSGNTIYF.

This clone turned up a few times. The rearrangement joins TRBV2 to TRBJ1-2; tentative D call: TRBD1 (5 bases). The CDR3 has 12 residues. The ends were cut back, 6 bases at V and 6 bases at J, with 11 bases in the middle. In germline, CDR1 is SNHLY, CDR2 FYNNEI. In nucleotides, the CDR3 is TGTGCCAGCAGGCGCAGGGTGGATGGCTACACCTTC. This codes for CASRRRVDGYTF.

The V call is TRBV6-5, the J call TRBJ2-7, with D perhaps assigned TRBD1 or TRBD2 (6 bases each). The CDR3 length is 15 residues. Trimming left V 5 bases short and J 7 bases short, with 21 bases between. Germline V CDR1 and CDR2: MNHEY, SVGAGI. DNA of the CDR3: TGTGCCAGCAGTCGTCCTCACAGACAGGCGGGGGAGCAGTACTTC. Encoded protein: CASSRPHRQAGEQYF.

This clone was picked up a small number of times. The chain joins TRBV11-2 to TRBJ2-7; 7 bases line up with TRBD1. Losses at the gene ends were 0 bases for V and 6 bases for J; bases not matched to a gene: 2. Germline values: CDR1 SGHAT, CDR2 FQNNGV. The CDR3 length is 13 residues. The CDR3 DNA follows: TGTGCCAGCAGCTTAGAAGGGACAGCCGAGCAGTACTTC. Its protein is CASSLEGTAEQYF.

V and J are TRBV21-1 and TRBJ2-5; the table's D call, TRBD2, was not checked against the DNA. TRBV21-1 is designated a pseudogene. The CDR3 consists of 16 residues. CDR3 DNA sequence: TGTGCCAGCAGCAAACTGGAGGGGGGGCCTAGAGAGACCCAGTACTTC. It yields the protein CASSKLEGGPRETQYF.

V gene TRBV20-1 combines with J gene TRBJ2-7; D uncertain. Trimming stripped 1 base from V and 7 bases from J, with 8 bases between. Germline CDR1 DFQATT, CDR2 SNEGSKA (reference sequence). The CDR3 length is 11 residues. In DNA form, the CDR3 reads TGCAGTGCTAGAGTTAATCGGGAGCAGTACTTC. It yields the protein CSARVNREQYF.

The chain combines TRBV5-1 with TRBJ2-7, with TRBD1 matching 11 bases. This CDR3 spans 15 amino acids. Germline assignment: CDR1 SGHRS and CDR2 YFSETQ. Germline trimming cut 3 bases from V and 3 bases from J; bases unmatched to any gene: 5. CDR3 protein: CASSSGQGALYEQYF. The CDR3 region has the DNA TGCGCCAGCAGCTCTGGACAGGGGGCTCTCTACGAGCAGTACTTC.

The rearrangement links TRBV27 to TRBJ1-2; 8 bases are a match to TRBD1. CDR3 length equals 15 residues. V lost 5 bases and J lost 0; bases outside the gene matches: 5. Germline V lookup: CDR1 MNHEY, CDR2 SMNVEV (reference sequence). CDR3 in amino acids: CASSPRTGTNYGYTF. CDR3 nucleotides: TGTGCCAGCAGTCCAAGGACAGGGACTAACTATGGCTACACCTTC.

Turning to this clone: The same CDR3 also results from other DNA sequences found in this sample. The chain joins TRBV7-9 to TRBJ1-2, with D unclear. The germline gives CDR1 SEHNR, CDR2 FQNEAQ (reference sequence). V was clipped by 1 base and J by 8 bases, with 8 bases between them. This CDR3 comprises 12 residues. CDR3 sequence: CASSLVREGYTF. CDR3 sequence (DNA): TGTGCCAGCAGCTTAGTAAGGGAAGGCTACACCTTC.

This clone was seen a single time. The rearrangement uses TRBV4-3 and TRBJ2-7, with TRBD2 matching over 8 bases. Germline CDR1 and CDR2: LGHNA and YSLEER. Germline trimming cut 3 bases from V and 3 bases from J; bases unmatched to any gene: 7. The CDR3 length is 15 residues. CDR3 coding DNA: TGCGCCAGCAGCCACATAGCGGGACACTTCTACGAGCAGTACTTC. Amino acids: CASSHIAGHFYEQYF.

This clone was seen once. The CDR3 DNA follows: TGTGCCAGCAGCCTACAGGGGGACGAGCAGTACTTC. This sequence encodes CASSLQGDEQYF. The chain recombines TRBV6-6 with TRBJ2-7; 8 nucleotides align to TRBD1. Germline CDR1 is MNHNY and CDR2 is SVGAGI (reference sequence). This CDR3 spans 12 amino acids. V trimming: 6 bases; J trimming: 5 bases; junction bases outside the gene matches: 3.

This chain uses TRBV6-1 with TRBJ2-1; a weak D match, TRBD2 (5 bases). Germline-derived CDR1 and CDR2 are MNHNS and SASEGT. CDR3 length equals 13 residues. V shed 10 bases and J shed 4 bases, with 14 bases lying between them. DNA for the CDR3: TGTGCCACAAACCGGGGATTATACAATGAGCAGTTCTTC. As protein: CATNRGLYNEQFF.

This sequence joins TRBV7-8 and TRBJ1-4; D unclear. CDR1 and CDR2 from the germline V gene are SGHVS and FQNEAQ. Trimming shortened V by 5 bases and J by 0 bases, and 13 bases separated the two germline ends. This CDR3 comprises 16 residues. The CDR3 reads CASSPVFGSTNEKLFF. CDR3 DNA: TGTGCCAGCAGCCCAGTTTTCGGGTCAACTAATGAAAAACTGTTTTTT.

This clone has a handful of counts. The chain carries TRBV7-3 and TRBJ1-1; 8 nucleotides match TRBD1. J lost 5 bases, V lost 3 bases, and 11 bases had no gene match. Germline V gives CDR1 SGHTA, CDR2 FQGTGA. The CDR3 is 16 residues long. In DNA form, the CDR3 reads TGTGCCAGCAGCTTGCAGGGGGCGCAAATGGGGACTGAAGCTTTCTTT. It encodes CASSLQGAQMGTEAFF.

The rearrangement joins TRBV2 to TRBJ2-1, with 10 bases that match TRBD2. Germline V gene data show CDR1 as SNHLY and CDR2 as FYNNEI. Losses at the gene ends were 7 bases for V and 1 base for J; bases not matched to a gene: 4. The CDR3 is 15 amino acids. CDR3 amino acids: CASTSGSRSYNEQFF. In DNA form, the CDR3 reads TGTGCCAGCACTAGCGGGAGTAGGTCCTACAATGAGCAGTTCTTC.

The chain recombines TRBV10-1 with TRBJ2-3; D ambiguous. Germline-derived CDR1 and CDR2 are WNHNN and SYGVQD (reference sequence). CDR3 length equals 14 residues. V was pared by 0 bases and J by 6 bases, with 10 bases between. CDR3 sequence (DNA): TGCGCCAGCAGTGAGTCGGGAAGGGCCGATACGCAGTATTTT. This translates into CASSESGRADTQYF.

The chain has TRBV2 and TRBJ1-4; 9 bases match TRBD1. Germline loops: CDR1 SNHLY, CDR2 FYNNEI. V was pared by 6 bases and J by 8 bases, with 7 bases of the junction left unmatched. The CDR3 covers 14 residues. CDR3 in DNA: TGTGCCAGCAGCGGACAGGGGTTTAGGGAAAAACTGTTTTTT. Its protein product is CASSGQGFREKLFF.

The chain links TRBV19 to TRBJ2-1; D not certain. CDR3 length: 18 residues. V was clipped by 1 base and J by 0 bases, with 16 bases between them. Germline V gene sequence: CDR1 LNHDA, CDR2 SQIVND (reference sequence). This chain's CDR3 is CASSIGPLGLFSYNEQFF. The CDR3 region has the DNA TGTGCCAGTAGTATAGGTCCGCTCGGGCTGTTCTCCTACAATGAGCAGTTCTTC. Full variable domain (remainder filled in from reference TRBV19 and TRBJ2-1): DGGITQSPKYLFRKEGQNVTLSCEQNLNHDAMYWYRQDPGQGLRLIYYSQIVNDFQKGDIAEGYSVSREKKESFPLTVTSAQKNPTAFYLCASSIGPLGLFSYNEQFFGPGTRLTVL.

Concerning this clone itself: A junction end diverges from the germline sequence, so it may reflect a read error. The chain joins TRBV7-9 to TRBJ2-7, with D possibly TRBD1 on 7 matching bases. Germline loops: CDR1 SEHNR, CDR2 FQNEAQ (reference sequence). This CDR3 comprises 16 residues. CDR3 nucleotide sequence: TGTGCCAGCAGCTTCGGACAGGCCACTAGCTTCTACGCGCAGTACTTC. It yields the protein CASSFGQATSFYAQYF.

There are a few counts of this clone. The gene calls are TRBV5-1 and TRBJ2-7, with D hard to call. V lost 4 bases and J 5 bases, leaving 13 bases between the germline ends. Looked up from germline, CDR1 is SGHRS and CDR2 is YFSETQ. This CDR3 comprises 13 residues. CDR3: CASSLLPGNEQYF. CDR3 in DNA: TGCGCCAGCAGCCTCCTCCCAGGAAACGAGCAGTACTTC.

CDR3 nucleotides: TGTGCTAGTGGTTTGGTACTTCGAGGGCCTAAAGAGCAGTTCTTC. This sequence encodes CASGLVLRGPKEQFF. The chain has TRBV12-5 and TRBJ2-1; weak D call: TRBD2 (5 bases). V dropped 0 bases and J dropped 10 bases, with 16 bases sitting between them. The germline V gene encodes CDR1 LGHNT and CDR2 FRNRAP. CDR3 size: 15 residues.

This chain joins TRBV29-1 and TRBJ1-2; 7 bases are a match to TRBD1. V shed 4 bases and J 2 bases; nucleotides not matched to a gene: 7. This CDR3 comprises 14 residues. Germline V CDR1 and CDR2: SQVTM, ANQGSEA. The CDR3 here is CSVAWQGDNYGYTF. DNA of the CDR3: TGCAGCGTTGCTTGGCAGGGGGACAACTATGGCTACACCTTC.

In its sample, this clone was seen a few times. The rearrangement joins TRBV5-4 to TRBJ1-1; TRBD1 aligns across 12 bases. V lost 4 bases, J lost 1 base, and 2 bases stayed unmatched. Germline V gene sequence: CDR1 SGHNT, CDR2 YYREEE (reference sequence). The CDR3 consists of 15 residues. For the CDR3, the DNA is TGTGCCAGCAGCGGGACAGGGGGCAGGAACACTGAAGCTTTCTTT. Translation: CASSGTGGRNTEAFF.